This T cell receptor beta chain stems from a study of blood T cell repertoires in COVID-19 (dated by TCRdb to about 2020). In the study overall: Samples covering the acute and convalescent phases of COVID-19 were provided by collaborators in the United States, Italy and Spain. The prospective study material was composed of cDNA or gDNA derived from T cells, B-cell-depleted T cells, or PBMCs. Subjects who had been exposed to COVID-19, were actively infected with it, or had recovered from it provided the deeply sampled blood TCRbeta repertoires that made up the dataset. The repertoires were released in a freely available public database intended as a resource for research on the immune response to SARS-CoV-2. The samples were drawn from two sources: the first 160 participants of the ongoing ImmuneRACE study, and 1,254 subjects contributed by 6 global collaborators. Nearly every sample came with metadata listing a de-identified subject ID, COVID-19 status, age in years and sex. HLA class I and class II types, where available, came from metadata supplied by the sample provider rather than from assay-based typing. The paper as a whole reports these results and caveats: How much clinical and demographic metadata was included differed by source and by participant, and the metadata was provided uncurated.

Collaborating institutions collected whole blood in K2EDTA tubes following their own protocols. For TCRbeta analysis, collaborators shipped samples in one of three forms: frozen whole blood, isolated PBMCs, or DNA extracted from either of those sample types. TCRbeta CDR3 regions were amplified from genomic DNA by means of the immunoSEQ Assay, a bias-controlled multiplex PCR. The paper's processing steps were these. Within the assay, amplification of reference gene primers was used to estimate how many nucleated cells each sample contained. To quantify the absolute abundance of each unique TCRbeta CDR3 rearrangement, sequence reads were collapsed and filtered. For each sample, productive Simpson clonality was calculated as the square root of Simpson's diversity index over productive rearrangements. This is the immuneACCESS table as TCRdb keeps it, with only in-frame sequences that have V and J called. A part of the clones is gone; compared with another copy, unresolved V genes explain less than half, and the rest is unexplained. V and J calls and clone size are those listed in that table; D and trimming were worked out from the DNA. The sample contains around 260,000 clones, approximately 85% of them found a single time. About 0.65% of the sample comes from the top ten.

Comments on this clone: Its target antigen remains unknown. Base qualities are not provided; no much larger clone lies one nucleotide away.

Based on the germline V gene, the CDR1 and CDR2 sequences are MGHDK and SYGVNS. The germline V end is reduced by 9 bases and the J end by 4 bases; junction bases left unmatched: 5. From cysteine to phenylalanine, the CDR3 is 13 amino acids long. CDR3 DNA is the only sequence kept; it has 39 bases, read in frame from the first base. Material: peripheral blood. The sequence was collected from a human donor in a cohort sampled during active COVID-19. The V and J genes are TRBV25-1 and TRBJ1-4, with 7 junctional bases fitting TRBD1. CDR3 protein: CASKTGNNEKLFF. The nucleotide sequence reads TGTGCCAGTAAGACAGGGAATAATGAAAAACTGTTTTTT.